This T cell receptor beta chain was identified in a study of radiotherapy plus CTLA-4 blockade in lung cancer. General study findings and limits: In blood, after radiotherapy plus ipilimumab, tumor-derived TCR clones expanded.

Using immunoSEQ multiplex PCR, the repertoire was profiled, and TCRdb retains in-frame clones only, with some absent. The data hold approximately 38,000 clones, with approximately 86% observed a single time. A note on this clone: As yet, its antigen is unknown.

The CDR3 has 14 amino acids. Germline CDR1 SGHAT, CDR2 FQNNGV. With 2 bases removed from V and 0 bases from J, the gap between germline ends came to 7 bases. This TCR was recovered from a human donor with non-small cell lung cancer whose response to radiotherapy plus ipilimumab could not be evaluated. The chain uses TRBV11-2 and TRBJ1-1; D is ambiguous. The material was peripheral blood, obtained from a patient treated with radiotherapy plus ipilimumab. CDR3 region: CASSLQLLNTEAFF. In nucleotides, the CDR3 is TGTGCCAGCAGCTTACAGTTACTGAACACTGAAGCTTTCTTT.